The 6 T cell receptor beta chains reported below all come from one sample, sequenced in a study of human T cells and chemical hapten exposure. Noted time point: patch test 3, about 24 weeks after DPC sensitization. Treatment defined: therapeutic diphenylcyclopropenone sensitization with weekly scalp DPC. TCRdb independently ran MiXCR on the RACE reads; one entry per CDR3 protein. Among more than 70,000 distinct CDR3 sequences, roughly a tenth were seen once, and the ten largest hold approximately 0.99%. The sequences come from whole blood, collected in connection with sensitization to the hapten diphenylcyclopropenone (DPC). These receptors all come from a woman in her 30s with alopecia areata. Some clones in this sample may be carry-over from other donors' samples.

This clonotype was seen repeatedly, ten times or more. The DNA for the CDR3 is TGTGCCAGCAGTTTAGGGGGGAGGACCTACAATGAGCAGTTCTTC. This encodes CASSLGGRTYNEQFF. This sequence joins TRBV12-3 or TRBV12-4 and TRBJ2-1; a weak D match, TRBD2 (6 bases). The V end lost 1 base, the J end lost 2 bases, and 9 bases lay between the germline ends. The CDR3 has 15 amino acids.

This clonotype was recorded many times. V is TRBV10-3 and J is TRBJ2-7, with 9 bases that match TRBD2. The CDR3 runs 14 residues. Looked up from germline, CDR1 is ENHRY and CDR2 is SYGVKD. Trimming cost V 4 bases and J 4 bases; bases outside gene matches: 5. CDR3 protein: CAISAGTSLYEQYF. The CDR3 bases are TGTGCCATCAGTGCGGGGACTAGCCTATACGAGCAGTACTTC.

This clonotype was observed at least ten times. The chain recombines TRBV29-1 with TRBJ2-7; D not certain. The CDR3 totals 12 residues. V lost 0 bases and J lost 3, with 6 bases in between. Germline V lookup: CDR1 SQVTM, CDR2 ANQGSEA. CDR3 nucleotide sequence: TGCAGCGTTGAAGAGAACCGCTACGAGCAGTACTTC. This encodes CSVEENRYEQYF.

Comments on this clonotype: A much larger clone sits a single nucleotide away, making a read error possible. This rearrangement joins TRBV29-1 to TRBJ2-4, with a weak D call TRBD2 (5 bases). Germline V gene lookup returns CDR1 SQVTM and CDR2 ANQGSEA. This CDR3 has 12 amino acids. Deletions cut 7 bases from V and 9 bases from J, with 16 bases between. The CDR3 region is CSGFLLGSIQYF. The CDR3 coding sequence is TGCAGCGGATTCCTCTTAGGGAGCATTCAGTACTTC.

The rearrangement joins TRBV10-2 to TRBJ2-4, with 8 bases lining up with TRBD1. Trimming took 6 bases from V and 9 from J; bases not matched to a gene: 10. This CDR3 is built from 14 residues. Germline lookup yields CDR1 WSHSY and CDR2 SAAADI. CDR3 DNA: TGCGCCAGCAGAGCACAGGGGGTCTCATCCATTCAGTACTTC. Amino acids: CASRAQGVSSIQYF.

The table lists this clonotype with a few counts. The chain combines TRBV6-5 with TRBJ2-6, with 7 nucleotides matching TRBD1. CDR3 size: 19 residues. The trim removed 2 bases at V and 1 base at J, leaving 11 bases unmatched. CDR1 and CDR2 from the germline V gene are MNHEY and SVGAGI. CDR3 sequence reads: CASSYLQGSLRSGANVLTF. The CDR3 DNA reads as TGTGCCAGCAGTTACCTACAGGGGTCCCTGAGATCTGGGGCCAACGTCCTGACTTTC.